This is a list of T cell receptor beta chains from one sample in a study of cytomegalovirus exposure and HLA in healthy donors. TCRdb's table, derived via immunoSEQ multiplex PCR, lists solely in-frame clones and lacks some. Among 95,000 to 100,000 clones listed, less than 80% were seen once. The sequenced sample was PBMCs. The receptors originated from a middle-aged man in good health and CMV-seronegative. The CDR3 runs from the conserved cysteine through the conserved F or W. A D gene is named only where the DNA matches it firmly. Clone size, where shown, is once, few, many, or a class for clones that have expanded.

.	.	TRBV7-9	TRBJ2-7	TGTGCCAGCAGTGTCGGGGACGAGCAGTACTTC	CASSVGDEQYF
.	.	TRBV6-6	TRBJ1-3	TGTGCCAGCTCACTTGACTCTGGAAACACCATATATTTT	CASSLDSGNTIYF
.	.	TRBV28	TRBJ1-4	TGTGCCGGAGCGGGTTTTGGTGAAAAACTGTTTTTT	CAGAGFGEKLFF
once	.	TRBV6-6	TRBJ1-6	TGTGCCAGCAGCCCTCTCGATAATTCACCCCTCCACTTT	CASSPLDNSPLHF
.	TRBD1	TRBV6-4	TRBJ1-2	TGTGCCAGCAGCGAGACAGGGAGCTATGGCTACACCTTC	CASSETGSYGYTF
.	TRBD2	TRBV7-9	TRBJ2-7	TGTTCCAGCAGCCCCCGGGGACTAGCGGGAGTTAAGGACTACGAGCAGTACTTC	CSSSPRGLAGVKDYEQYF
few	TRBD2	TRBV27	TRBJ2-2	TGTGCCAGCAGTCCTCGACTAGCGGGAGTGTCGTTCACCGGGGAGCTGTTTTTT	CASSPRLAGVSFTGELFF
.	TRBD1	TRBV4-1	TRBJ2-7	TGCGCCAGCAGCGAAAGATACCTGGGCCAAAGCAGGGGGTACTCCTACGAGCAGTACTTC	CASSERYLGQSRGYSYEQYF
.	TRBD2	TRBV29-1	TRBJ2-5	TGCAGCGTGAGGACTAGCGGGAGAGAGACCCAGTACTTC	CSVRTSGRETQYF
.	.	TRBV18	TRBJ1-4	TGTGCCAGCTCACCACGGCAGCAGGATGCTAATGAAAAACTGTTTTTT	CASSPRQQDANEKLFF
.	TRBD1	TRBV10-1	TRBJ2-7	TGCGCCAGCAGTGAGGTCCGGACAGGGGGCGAGCAGTACTTC	CASSEVRTGGEQYF
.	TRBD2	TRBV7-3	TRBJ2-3	TGTGCCAGCAGCTCGGGACTAGCGGGGCCGGCAGATACGCAGTATTTT	CASSSGLAGPADTQYF
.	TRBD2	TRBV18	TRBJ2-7	TGTGCCAGCTCTCTCCCCGGGAGGGCCTACGAGCAGTACTTC	CASSLPGRAYEQYF
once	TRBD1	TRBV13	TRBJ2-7	TGTGCCAGCAGCCCAGTACTAGGGACAGGGGGATACGAGCAGTACTTC	CASSPVLGTGGYEQYF
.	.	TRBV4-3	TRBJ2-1	TGCGCCAGCAGCCAAAGGGACTTTAGCTCCTACAATGAGCAGTTCTTC	CASSQRDFSSYNEQFF
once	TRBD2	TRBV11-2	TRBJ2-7	TGTGCCAGCAGCTGGGGGACTAGCAGATCCTACGAGCAGTACTTC	CASSWGTSRSYEQYF
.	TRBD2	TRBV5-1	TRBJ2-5	TGCGCCAGCAGCTTCGGTAGCGGGAGCGGTGGACAAGAGACCCAGTACTTC	CASSFGSGSGGQETQYF
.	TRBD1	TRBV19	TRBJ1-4	TGTGCCAGTAGACCCGGACAGGCCCGTAATGAAAAACTGTTTTTT	CASRPGQARNEKLFF
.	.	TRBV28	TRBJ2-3	TGTGCCAGCAGTTCCAACCCTAACTCGGGGTGGAGGCAGTATTTT	CASSSNPNSGWRQYF
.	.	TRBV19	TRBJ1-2	TGTGCCAGCCGCGCTCAAGAGGGTGGCTACACCTTC	CASRAQEGGYTF
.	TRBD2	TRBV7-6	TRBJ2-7	TGTGCCAGCAGCCTTAGCGGGGGCTCCTACGAGCAGTACTTC	CASSLSGGSYEQYF
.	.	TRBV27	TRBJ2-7	TGTGCCAGCAGTTTCGCTAACTCCTACGAGCAGTACTTC	CASSFANSYEQYF
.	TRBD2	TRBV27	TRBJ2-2	TGTGCCAGCAGTCCGACTAGCTTGGGGACCGGGGAGCTGTTTTTT	CASSPTSLGTGELFF
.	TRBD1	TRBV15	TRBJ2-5	TGTGCCACCAGCAGAGACGAAGACAGGGGGCGAAAGACCCAGTACTTC	CATSRDEDRGRKTQYF
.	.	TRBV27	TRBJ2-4	TGTGCCAGTGGTCCGGGTGTCAAAAACATTCAGTACTTC	CASGPGVKNIQYF
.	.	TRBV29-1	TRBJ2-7	TGCAGCGTTACAGGGGGGGCGACCTACGAGCAGTACTTC	CSVTGGATYEQYF
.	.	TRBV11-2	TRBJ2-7	TGTGCCAGCAGCTTATCTAGACCATCCTACGAGCAGTACTTC	CASSLSRPSYEQYF
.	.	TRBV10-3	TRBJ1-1	TGCGCCATCAGTGGAGGAAACGCTGAGGCTTTCTTT	CAISGGNAEAFF
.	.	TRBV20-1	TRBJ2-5	TGCAGTGCTAGACACCGGGAGACCCAGTACTTC	CSARHRETQYF
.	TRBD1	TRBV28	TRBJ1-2	TGTGCCAGCAGCCCGGAGGGGACAGGGCAGGGTGGCTACACCTTC	CASSPEGTGQGGYTF
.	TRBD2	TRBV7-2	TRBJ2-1	TGTGCCAGCAGCCAGACCGGGGGGTACAATGAGCAGTTCTTC	CASSQTGGYNEQFF
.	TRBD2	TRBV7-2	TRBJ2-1	TGTGCCAGCAGCTCCGAGACTAGCGGGAGGGCCTTTGAGCAGTTCTTC	CASSSETSGRAFEQFF
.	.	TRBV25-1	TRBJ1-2	TGTGCCAGCAGTGAATACCTACAGGGTGCAGATGGCTACACCTTC	CASSEYLQGADGYTF
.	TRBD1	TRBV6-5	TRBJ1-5	TGTGCCAGCAGTGTAATGGACAGGTCAAATCAGCCCCAGCATTTT	CASSVMDRSNQPQHF
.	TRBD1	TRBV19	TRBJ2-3	TGTGCCAGTAGCCAGACAGGGTCAAATACGCAGTATTTT	CASSQTGSNTQYF
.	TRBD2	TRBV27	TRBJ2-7	TGTGCCAGCAGTTTGGTAGCGGGAGGGGACGAGCAGTACTTC	CASSLVAGGDEQYF
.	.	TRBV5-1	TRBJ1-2	TGCGCCAGCAGCTTGGACGACGGAGCCAAATATGGCTACACCTTC	CASSLDDGAKYGYTF
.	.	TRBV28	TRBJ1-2	TGTGCCAGCAGTCCCCCCGGGGTGGACTATGGCTACACCTTC	CASSPPGVDYGYTF